This section outlines one T cell receptor (beta chain) sequence together with its context. This receptor's antigen is unknown. There are no base qualities to consult, and no much larger clone falls within one base. TCRbeta CDR3 regions were amplified from genomic DNA by means of the immunoSEQ Assay, a bias-controlled multiplex PCR. On the authors' methods: Within the assay, amplification of reference gene primers was used to estimate how many nucleated cells each sample contained. Sequence reads were collapsed and filtered to measure the absolute abundance of every unique TCRbeta CDR3 rearrangement. Productive Simpson clonality was computed per sample as the square root of Simpson's diversity index over productive rearrangements. As stored in TCRdb, this immuneACCESS dataset retains in-frame rearrangements with V and J assigned. A fraction of the clones does not appear; measured against another copy, unresolved V genes explain less than half of the discrepancy, and the remainder lacks a known reason. That table furnishes V, J and clone size, whereas the DNA furnished D and trimming. The sample includes under 110,000 clones, with about two thirds observed a single time. The ten largest account for 0.75% to 1% of the sample.

The data originate from a study of blood T cell repertoires in COVID-19 (dated by TCRdb to between 2020 and 2021). About the investigation overall: Collaborator samples came from the United States, Italy and Spain and covered acute and convalescent phases of COVID-19. The material from the prospective study consisted of cDNA or gDNA derived from T cells, B-cell-depleted T cells, or PBMCs. Subjects who had been exposed to COVID-19, were actively infected with it, or had recovered from it provided the deeply sampled blood TCRbeta repertoires that made up the dataset. A freely available public database, intended as a resource for researchers studying the immune response to SARS-CoV-2, is where the repertoires were released. The samples were drawn from two sources: the first 160 participants of the ongoing ImmuneRACE study, and 950 to 1,500 subjects contributed by 6 global collaborators. Nearly every sample came with metadata listing a de-identified subject ID, COVID-19 status, age in years and sex. HLA class I and class II types, where available, came from metadata supplied by the sample provider rather than from assay-based typing. Broader findings and caveats from the paper: Clinical and demographic metadata were provided uncurated, with the amount varying by source and participant.

Collaborating institutions collected whole blood in K2EDTA tubes following their own protocols. For TCRbeta analysis, collaborators shipped samples as frozen whole blood, isolated PBMCs, or DNA extracted from either of those sample types. The sequence was collected from a human donor with acute or convalescent COVID-19. The donor label of this sample is uncertain. The specimen sequenced was peripheral blood.

The DNA sequence is as follows: TGTGCCAGCAGTTACGACAGTTATAATTCACCCCTCCACTTT. The resulting protein is CASSYDSYNSPLHF. Recombination joined TRBV6-6 with TRBJ1-6; the D segment could be TRBD1, given 5 matching bases. The V and J ends are trimmed by 2 bases and 4 bases, leaving 6 bases between them. The germline V gene (reference sequence) gives CDR1 as MNHNY and CDR2 as SVGAGI. Inclusive of the bounding cysteine and phenylalanine, the CDR3 is 14 residues long. Of all the DNA, just the CDR3 is kept, 42 bases in frame from base 1.